The clone carrying this TCR beta chain showed up just once. This record belongs to a study of brain T cells in children with intractable seizures. V trimming: 7 bases; J trimming: 2 bases; junction bases outside the gene matches: 7. The CDR3 has 15 residues. Time point here: blood from clinic visit 5 months post-surgery; TSC patient then seizure free. The assay was immunoSEQ multiplex PCR, and TCRdb's table has in-frame clones only and misses some. The sample yields a few hundred thousand clones, more than 85% seen once. The J gene is TRBJ1-3, the V gene TRBV23-1; 8 nucleotides match TRBD1. Being an ORF, TRBV23-1 has a function that is uncertain. This TCR was sampled from a boy under three years old with tuberous sclerosis and intractable seizures. The sample in question was peripheral blood, obtained roughly 5 months after surgery. In DNA, the CDR3 is TGCGCCAGCACTGGACAGGGAGGAGCTGGAAACACCATATATTTT. Translation: CASTGQGGAGNTIYF.